Presented here are 18 T cell receptor beta chains from one specimen sequenced in a study of cytomegalovirus exposure and HLA in healthy donors. Primers included in the PCR were 60 Vbeta and 13 Jbeta primers. Generated by immunoSEQ multiplex PCR, the TCRdb table keeps only in-frame clones and is missing some. The sample has some 140,000 clones, more than 75% seen once. Sample: PBMCs. These receptor sequences come from a man aged 30 to 39 in good health and CMV-seronegative.

This clone appeared a few times. J is TRBJ2-3 and V is TRBV5-1, with D perhaps TRBD1 (5 bases). The CDR3 is 14 residues long. V was pared by 6 bases and J by 8 bases, with 19 bases between. In germline, CDR1 is SGHRS, CDR2 YFSETQ. The CDR3 DNA sequence: TGCGCCAGCATCCTCGACAGCTCCCCCCTTACGCAGTATTTT. Translating it yields CASILDSSPLTQYF.

This clone has more than one count but fewer than ten. V is TRBV4-3 and J is TRBJ2-7; 11 nucleotides agree with TRBD2. Per germline, CDR1 LGHNA and CDR2 YSLEER. The V segment lost 2 bases and the J segment 9 bases; nucleotides outside the gene matches: 6. The CDR3 runs to 14 residues. The CDR3 protein is CASSQSGTSGMQYF. The DNA for the CDR3 is TGCGCCAGCAGCCAAAGCGGGACTAGCGGCATGCAGTACTTC.

The DNA for the CDR3 is TGTGCCAGCAGCTCCGAGCGGGCCCGGGGCGGGACCCAGTACTTC. It yields the protein CASSSERARGGTQYF. The chain combines TRBV7-2 with TRBJ2-5; tentative D call: TRBD2 (6 bases). The CDR3 runs to 15 residues. V lost 4 bases and J 7 bases, leaving 19 bases between the germline ends. Looked up from germline, CDR1 is SGHTA and CDR2 is FQGNSA.

V is TRBV25-1 and J is TRBJ2-3, with D unresolved. Trimming removed 4 bases from V and 0 bases from J, with 5 bases in between. The germline gives CDR1 MGHDK, CDR2 SYGVNS. CDR3 size: 13 residues. CDR3 sequence (DNA): TGTGCCAGCAGTGCCACTAGCACAGATACGCAGTATTTT. Its translation: CASSATSTDTQYF.

V usage is TRBV15 and J usage is TRBJ2-1; no clear D. This CDR3 has 17 amino acids. Trimming removed 0 bases at V and 7 bases at J, with 19 bases between. CDR1 LNHNV and CDR2 YYDKDF come from the germline V gene (reference sequence). The CDR3 sequence is CATSRDSAGWSRNEQFF. Written as DNA, the CDR3 is TGTGCCACCAGCAGAGACTCCGCTGGTTGGAGTCGGAATGAGCAGTTCTTC.

The chain employs TRBV11-2 and TRBJ2-1, with 13 bases lining up with TRBD2. The CDR3 has 15 residues. The V gene's germline CDR1 is SGHAT and CDR2 FQNNGV. The V gene end was trimmed by 6 bases and the J gene end by 7 bases; junction bases not matched to a gene: 6. The CDR3 here is CASRTSGRALNEQFF. The CDR3 nucleotides read TGTGCCAGCAGAACTAGCGGGAGGGCCCTGAATGAGCAGTTCTTC.

This clone has only one observation. The chain combines TRBV27 with TRBJ1-5; no clear D gene. The CDR3 spans 12 residues. Germline lookup yields CDR1 MNHEY and CDR2 SMNVEV (reference sequence). Trimming took 5 bases from V and 3 from J, leaving 5 bases between them. The CDR3 nucleotides are TGTGCCAGCAGTCGTAACAATCAGCCCCAGCATTTT. Its translation: CASSRNNQPQHF.

The rearrangement links TRBV2 to TRBJ2-1; 8 bases match TRBD1. With V trimmed by 6 bases and J by 5 bases, 6 bases remained unmatched. Per germline, CDR1 SNHLY and CDR2 FYNNEI. The CDR3 contains 14 residues. CDR3: CASSRDRRDNEQFF. The CDR3 coding sequence is TGTGCCAGCAGCCGGGACAGGCGTGACAATGAGCAGTTCTTC.

V usage is TRBV18 and J usage is TRBJ2-3; 8 nucleotides match TRBD2. Germline CDR1 and CDR2: KGHSH and LQKENI. With 5 bases clipped from V and 8 bases from J, the junction kept 6 bases outside the gene matches. CDR3 length: 13 residues. The CDR3 DNA sequence: TGTGCCAGCTCAACTAGCGGCCAGGGTACGCAGTATTTT. The encoded protein is CASSTSGQGTQYF.

This clone came up once. The genes are TRBV29-1 and TRBJ1-2; D not resolved. Between the trimmed V and J ends, which lost 6 bases and 6 bases, there was a span of 8 bases. There are 10 residues in the CDR3. Germline V gene data show CDR1 as SQVTM and CDR2 as ANQGSEA. Here the CDR3 reads CSVREDGYTF. The CDR3 DNA follows: TGCAGCGTCCGGGAGGATGGCTACACCTTC.

The CDR3 loop reads CASSLYRGRWWEQYF. CDR3 nucleotide sequence: TGTGCCAGCAGTTTATATAGGGGGCGGTGGTGGGAGCAGTACTTC. The chain links TRBV28 to TRBJ2-7, with TRBD1 matching 7 bases. This CDR3 is 15 amino acids long. The germline V gene encodes CDR1 MDHEN and CDR2 SYDVKM. Trimming cost V 1 base and J 7 bases; bases outside gene matches: 10.

This clone occurred once. The rearrangement uses TRBV7-6 and TRBJ2-1; 9 nucleotides match TRBD1. Germline values: CDR1 SGHVS, CDR2 FNYEAQ. V was clipped by 0 bases and J by 7 bases; unmatched bases: 4. The CDR3 loop spans 15 amino acids. The CDR3 is CASSLAGTGKNEQFF. The CDR3 DNA reads TGTGCCAGCAGCTTAGCGGGGACAGGGAAGAATGAGCAGTTCTTC.

V and J are TRBV4-2 and TRBJ2-3; D is perhaps TRBD2 (6 bases). This CDR3 has 17 residues. The germline V gene encodes CDR1 LGHNA and CDR2 YNFKEQ. V was clipped by 1 base and J by 4 bases, with 18 bases between them. The CDR3 loop reads CASSQAGLARGPDTQYF. The CDR3 DNA is TGTGCCAGCAGCCAAGCGGGACTCGCAAGAGGCCCAGATACGCAGTATTTT.

This sequence joins TRBV21-1 and TRBJ2-7; TRBD2 was called by the table and not checked on the DNA. TRBV21-1 is recorded as a pseudogene. The CDR3 has 15 amino acids. In DNA form, the CDR3 reads TGTGCCAGCCCCATTCGGGACTATGGGGACTACGAGCAGTACTTC. The encoded protein is CASPIRDYGDYEQYF.

The CDR3 nucleotides read TGTGCCAGCAACTACCCGGCTAGCGGGAACTACGAGCAGTACTTC. This translates into CASNYPASGNYEQYF. The chain couples TRBV5-6 to TRBJ2-7; the match to TRBD2 covers 9 bases. The J segment lost 3 bases and the V segment lost 6 bases, leaving 10 bases of the junction unmatched. Germline CDR1 reads SGHDT; CDR2 reads YYEEEE. The CDR3 runs to 15 residues.

J is TRBJ2-5 and V is TRBV28, with 8 bases fitting TRBD1. The J call could be wrong; TRBJ2-7 is a better fit for the DNA end. Germline CDR1 and CDR2: MDHEN and SYDVKM. This CDR3 comprises 15 residues. The CDR3 nucleotides read TGTGCCAGCAGTTTACCCGGACAGGGTCGATCCGAGCAGTACTTC. This translates into CASSLPGQGRSEQYF.

The V call is TRBV18, the J call TRBJ1-2; perhaps TRBD1 as D (6 bases). The CDR3 runs to 15 residues. Germline V gene sequence: CDR1 KGHSH, CDR2 LQKENI. V was trimmed by 0 bases and J by 5 bases, leaving 13 bases between them. The CDR3 region has the DNA TGTGCCAGCTCACCACCCGACAGGTCCGGATATGGCTACACCTTC. It encodes CASSPPDRSGYGYTF.

This chain joins TRBV11-2 and TRBJ2-1, with 9 bases lining up with TRBD1. After removal of 2 bases from V and 7 bases from J, the junction contained 6 bases not matched to a gene. The CDR3 contains 15 residues. Germline V gene lookup returns CDR1 SGHAT and CDR2 FQNNGV. This chain's CDR3 is CASSLSGQGWNEQFF. The CDR3 DNA sequence: TGTGCCAGCAGCTTATCGGGACAGGGTTGGAATGAGCAGTTCTTC. The full variable domain, in which reference TRBV11-2 and TRBJ2-1 provide the parts outside the CDR3, is EAGVAQSPRYKIIEKRQSVAFWCNPISGHATLYWYQQILGQGPKLLIQFQNNGVVDDSQLPKDRFSAERLKGVDSTLKIQPAKLEDSAVYLCASSLSGQGWNEQFFGPGTRLTVL.